This passage covers 14 T cell receptor beta chains from one sample sequenced in a study of blood T cell repertoires in COVID-19. Produced via immunoSEQ multiplex PCR; TCRdb's table is partial and in-frame only. Of 300,000 to 450,000 clones in the sample, 85% were seen once. The sequencing sample was made of peripheral blood. The receptors were sampled from a woman between 18 and 30 years old with acute or convalescent COVID-19.

V gene TRBV7-2 combines with J gene TRBJ1-1; 9 positions agree with TRBD1. V was pared by 5 bases and J by 3 bases, with 7 bases of the junction left unmatched. Per the germline V gene, CDR1 is SGHTA and CDR2 is FQGNSA. The CDR3 has 15 amino acids. The CDR3 protein is CASSTRQGVDTEAFF. The CDR3 nucleotides read TGTGCCAGCAGCACGCGACAGGGGGTGGACACTGAAGCTTTCTTT.

The rearrangement joins TRBV11-2 to TRBJ1-2; TRBD1 agrees at 7 bases. Germline V CDR1 and CDR2: SGHAT, FQNNGV. This CDR3 region has 16 residues. Germline trimming cut 1 base from V and 6 bases from J; bases unmatched to any gene: 11. CDR3 residues: CASSLALFIGTDGYTF. The CDR3 nucleotides are TGTGCCAGCAGCTTAGCTTTGTTTATCGGGACAGATGGCTACACCTTC.

The gene calls are TRBV5-1 and TRBJ1-2; D remains ambiguous. Trimming cost V 4 bases and J 8 bases, with 18 bases left between them. Germline lookup yields CDR1 SGHRS and CDR2 YFSETQ. CDR3 length equals 14 residues. Written as DNA, the CDR3 is TGCGCCAGCAGCCCAAGGTCGGGGTTAGGAGGCTACACCTTC. Its protein is CASSPRSGLGGYTF.

In the case of this clone: The sample carries other DNA sequences with the same CDR3. The V call is TRBV24-1, the J call TRBJ2-2, with 8 bases identical to TRBD1. CDR1 and CDR2 from the germline V gene are KGHDR and SFDVKD. Unmatched junction bases numbered 4, after V lost 10 bases and J lost 4 bases. CDR3 length equals 13 residues. The CDR3 sequence: CATGQGVTGELFF. The DNA for the CDR3 is TGTGCCACAGGACAGGGCGTCACCGGGGAGCTGTTTTTT.

This rearrangement joins TRBV7-7 to TRBJ2-5; the match to TRBD2 covers 16 bases. V shed 4 bases and J 5 bases; nucleotides not matched to a gene: 4. Germline V gene data show CDR1 as SSHAT and CDR2 as FNYEAQ (reference sequence). The CDR3 runs to 16 residues. CDR3 sequence: CASSSGLAGGRETQYF. The CDR3 DNA follows: TGTGCCAGCAGCTCGGGACTAGCGGGAGGGCGTGAGACCCAGTACTTC.

A few counts support this clone. The chain employs TRBV14 and TRBJ2-7; D is perhaps TRBD2 (6 bases). The germline V gene encodes CDR1 SGHDN and CDR2 FVKESK. The CDR3 runs to 14 residues. Trimming shortened V by 5 bases and J by 5 bases, and 16 bases separated the two germline ends. CDR3 bases: TGTGCCAGCAGCTGGCGACTAGGTGGTGACGAGCAGTACTTC. The encoded protein is CASSWRLGGDEQYF.

The J gene is TRBJ1-1, the V gene TRBV9, with D unresolved. The V gene's germline CDR1 is SGDLS and CDR2 YYNGEE. Trimming pared 0 bases from V and 4 bases from J, leaving 7 bases between. The CDR3 sequence is 13 residues long. CDR3 sequence (DNA): TGTGCCAGCAGCGTAGGGGAGCTCACTGAAGCTTTCTTT. Translation: CASSVGELTEAFF.

This clone was recorded many times. V and J are TRBV27 and TRBJ1-6; D not certain. V shed 4 bases and J shed 9 bases, with 10 bases lying between them. The CDR3 totals 13 residues. Germline CDR1 reads MNHEY; CDR2 reads SMNVEV (reference sequence). CDR3 loop: CASSSQLRSPLHF. The CDR3, as DNA: TGTGCCAGCAGTTCGCAGTTACGTTCACCCCTCCACTTT.

The J gene is TRBJ1-4, the V gene TRBV24-1; D gene unclear. The CDR3 consists of 12 residues. V lost 5 bases and J 10 bases, leaving 10 bases between the germline ends. Germline V gene sequence: CDR1 KGHDR, CDR2 SFDVKD. The CDR3 sequence: CATSAEDRKLFF. DNA of the CDR3: TGTGCCACCAGTGCGGAGGACCGAAAACTGTTTTTT.

The chain is built from TRBV5-6 and TRBJ2-1; 8 bases are shared with TRBD1. V gave up 4 bases and J gave up 16 bases; unmatched junction bases: 10. The length of the CDR3 is 12 residues. Germline assignment: CDR1 SGHDT and CDR2 YYEEEE. As DNA, the CDR3 is TGTGCCAGCAGCAAGGAGGACAGGGTAAATTTCTTC. Its translation: CASSKEDRVNFF.

This clone was picked up one time. The chain combines TRBV15 with TRBJ1-1; no reliable D call. V was pared by 0 bases and J by 10 bases, with 12 bases between. Germline lookup yields CDR1 LNHNV and CDR2 YYDKDF (reference sequence). This CDR3 is 13 amino acids long. DNA for the CDR3: TGTGCCACCAGCAGAGATATTGGGGAGGGAGCTTTCTTT. Translated: CATSRDIGEGAFF.

The chain carries TRBV28 and TRBJ2-7, with D perhaps TRBD1 (7 bases). This CDR3 contains 15 residues. Germline V gene sequence: CDR1 MDHEN, CDR2 SYDVKM. V shed 5 bases and J shed 0 bases, with 14 bases lying between them. Here the CDR3 reads CASSPPQGGSYEQYF. CDR3 DNA sequence: TGTGCCAGCAGTCCCCCGCAGGGGGGCTCCTACGAGCAGTACTTC.

A single count supports this clone. This chain connects TRBV2 to TRBJ2-7; TRBD2 matches 9 bases. J was trimmed by 2 bases and V by 7 bases; bases with no gene match: 6. Germline V gene lookup returns CDR1 SNHLY and CDR2 FYNNEI. The CDR3 runs 14 residues. This chain's CDR3 is CASKEQRGAYEQYF. In DNA, the CDR3 is TGTGCCAGCAAGGAGCAGCGGGGGGCCTACGAGCAGTACTTC.

The chain links TRBV7-9 to TRBJ2-5; 7 nucleotides line up with TRBD1. Germline V CDR1 and CDR2: SEHNR, FQNEAQ (reference sequence). The CDR3 is made up of 16 amino acids. Trimming at V came to 5 bases and at J to 2 bases, leaving 11 bases not matched to a gene. CDR3 sequence: CASSLSTGTLQETQYF. CDR3 in DNA: TGTGCCAGCAGCCTTTCGACAGGGACCCTTCAAGAGACCCAGTACTTC.